The next 20 T cell receptor beta chains were all read from a single sample in a study of shared clonotypes between healthy human individuals. Clones were read by immunoSEQ multiplex PCR, and TCRdb kept only the in-frame ones, dropping some. Of 300,000 or so clones in the sample, approximately 79% were seen once. The sample comprised memory CD4+ T cells sorted from blood. Documented subset: CD45RA-negative fraction. The source of these receptors is a man aged 25-45 years in good health.

The chain is built from TRBV4-2 and TRBJ2-5, with 7 nucleotides matching TRBD2. Germline V CDR1 and CDR2: LGHNA, YNFKEQ. The CDR3 length is 16 residues. J gave up 2 bases and V 3 bases, and 9 bases lay outside the gene matches. The CDR3 sequence is CASSQATSEKQETQYF. The CDR3 DNA sequence: TGTGCCAGCAGCCAGGCTACTAGCGAGAAGCAAGAGACCCAGTACTTC.

The rearrangement uses TRBV5-6 and TRBJ2-5, with D tentatively TRBD1 or TRBD2 (5 bases each). Trimming removed 4 bases from V and 2 bases from J, with 15 bases in between. Germline CDR1 and CDR2: SGHDT and YYEEEE. The CDR3 consists of 15 residues. CDR3 amino acids: CASSRAGTGQETQYF. CDR3 nucleotides: TGTGCCAGCAGCCGAGCAGGGACCGGGCAAGAGACCCAGTACTTC.

V gene TRBV5-1 combines with J gene TRBJ1-3; D is unresolved. The V end lost 2 bases, the J end lost 1 base, and 10 bases lay between the germline ends. Germline V lookup: CDR1 SGHRS, CDR2 YFSETQ. This CDR3 comprises 15 residues. CDR3 coding DNA: TGCGCCAGCAGCTTCGAGGGTGCGTCTGGAAACACCATATATTTT. Its protein product is CASSFEGASGNTIYF. Combining the CDR3 with reference TRBV5-1 and TRBJ1-3 gives the whole variable domain KAGVTQTPRYLIKTRGQQVTLSCSPISGHRSVSWYQQTPGQGLQFLFEYFSETQRNKGNFPGRFSGRQFSNSRSEMNVSTLELGDSALYLCASSFEGASGNTIYFGEGSWLTVV.

The chain recombines TRBV28 with TRBJ2-5, with D unresolved. The germline gives CDR1 MDHEN, CDR2 SYDVKM. The CDR3 has 14 residues. Trimming left V 7 bases short and J 2 bases short, with 14 bases between. CDR3 protein: CASTPLGIQETQYF. The CDR3 DNA reads TGTGCCAGCACCCCTTTGGGGATACAAGAGACCCAGTACTTC.

The J gene is TRBJ2-2, the V gene TRBV5-6, with a possible D match to TRBD2 (7 bases). V dropped 3 bases and J dropped 3 bases, with 15 bases sitting between them. This CDR3 contains 16 residues. The germline V gene has CDR1 SGHDT and CDR2 YYEEEE. The CDR3 sequence: CASSWGASGDTGELFF. CDR3 coding DNA: TGTGCCAGCAGCTGGGGGGCTAGCGGAGACACCGGGGAGCTGTTTTTT.

The rearrangement joins TRBV7-2 to TRBJ1-5; D is undetermined. The CDR3 loop spans 13 amino acids. V was cut by 3 bases and J by 7 bases, with 10 bases left in between. Germline V gene data show CDR1 as SGHTA and CDR2 as FQGNSA. CDR3 bases: TGTGCCAGCAGCTTTCAGATCGACCAGCCCCAGCATTTT. Its translation: CASSFQIDQPQHF.

This clone was seen at least ten times. The rearrangement uses TRBV15 and TRBJ1-5; maybe TRBD1 (5 bases). This CDR3 comprises 16 residues. Trimming removed 0 bases from V and 2 bases from J, with 11 bases in between. Germline CDR1 is LNHNV and CDR2 is YYDKDF (reference sequence). The CDR3 sequence is CATSRELGAGNQPQHF. For the CDR3, the DNA is TGTGCCACCAGCAGAGAATTAGGGGCTGGCAATCAGCCCCAGCATTTT.

V gene TRBV5-4 combines with J gene TRBJ2-1; TRBD2 aligns across 11 bases. Germline V gene lookup returns CDR1 SGHNT and CDR2 YYREEE (reference sequence). The CDR3 has 13 residues. V gave up 10 bases and J gave up 6 bases; unmatched junction bases: 6. Written as DNA, the CDR3 is TGTGCCGGACGACTAGCGGGATTCAATGAGCAGTTCTTC. Translation gives CAGRLAGFNEQFF.

This clone was seen a single time. The V and J genes are TRBV7-2 and TRBJ2-5; TRBD2 matches 9 bases. V shed 3 bases and J 5 bases; nucleotides not matched to a gene: 7. The CDR3 is 15 residues long. Germline lookup yields CDR1 SGHTA and CDR2 FQGNSA. CDR3 loop: CASSFSQSGRETQYF. CDR3 sequence (DNA): TGTGCCAGCAGCTTTTCTCAAAGCGGGAGGGAGACCCAGTACTTC. The variable domain in full, completed from reference TRBV7-2 and TRBJ2-5, reads GAGVSQSPSNKVTEKGKDVELRCDPISGHTALYWYRQSLGQGLEFLIYFQGNSAPDKSGLPSDRFSAERTGGSVSTLTIQRTQQEDSAVYLCASSFSQSGRETQYFGPGTRLLVL.

V gene TRBV5-1 combines with J gene TRBJ2-7; 10 positions agree with TRBD2. CDR3 length: 15 amino acids. Per germline, CDR1 SGHRS and CDR2 YFSETQ. V dropped 3 bases and J dropped 5; count of bases not matched to a gene: 8. The CDR3 bases are TGCGCCAGCAGCTATCTAGCGGGAGCATCGAACGAGCAGTACTTC. Translated: CASSYLAGASNEQYF.

V gene TRBV28 combines with J gene TRBJ1-5; TRBD1 is a possible D gene (6 bases). This CDR3 has 18 amino acids. Deletions cut 5 bases from V and 0 bases from J, with 20 bases between. Germline values: CDR1 MDHEN, CDR2 SYDVKM. CDR3 protein: CASSKGGGARLSNQPQHF. The DNA of the CDR3 is TGTGCCAGCAGTAAGGGAGGGGGGGCAAGACTTAGCAATCAGCCCCAGCATTTT.

This clone has at least ten counts. CDR3 nucleotides: TGTGCCAGCAGGGTTACGGGACAGGGGTTGTTCTTC. Translated, it gives CASRVTGQGLFF. This sequence joins TRBV2 and TRBJ2-1; 10 nucleotides line up with TRBD1. With 6 bases clipped from V and 15 bases from J, the junction kept 8 bases outside the gene matches. Germline values: CDR1 SNHLY, CDR2 FYNNEI. The CDR3 sequence is 12 residues long.

The gene calls are TRBV30 and TRBJ2-7; TRBD2 might be the D (5 bases). Germline values: CDR1 GTSNPN, CDR2 SVGIG (reference sequence). V was clipped by 0 bases and J by 0 bases, with 15 bases between them. This CDR3 is 16 amino acids long. The CDR3 loop reads CAWSVRLLPYSYEQYF. Written as DNA, the CDR3 is TGTGCCTGGAGTGTCAGACTATTGCCCTACTCCTACGAGCAGTACTTC.

The sample holds a few counts of this clone. The V call is TRBV2, the J call TRBJ2-3, with a weak D call TRBD1 (5 bases). V was trimmed by 6 bases and J by 0 bases, leaving 10 bases between them. The CDR3 sequence is 14 residues long. The germline V gene encodes CDR1 SNHLY and CDR2 FYNNEI. The CDR3 loop is CASRFDRSTDTQYF. The CDR3 region has the DNA TGTGCCAGCAGATTCGACAGAAGCACAGATACGCAGTATTTT.

The gene calls are TRBV28 and TRBJ1-5, with unresolved D. The CDR3 has 10 amino acids. CDR1 is MDHEN and CDR2 is SYDVKM in the germline V gene. Trimming removed 3 bases from V and 9 bases from J, with 3 bases in between. The CDR3 is CASSFRPQHF. In DNA, the CDR3 is TGTGCCAGCAGTTTCAGGCCCCAGCATTTT.

This clone was counted only a few times. V is TRBV7-9 and J is TRBJ1-4, with TRBD1 identical over 7 bases. V dropped 8 bases and J dropped 5; count of bases not matched to a gene: 5. Per germline, CDR1 SEHNR and CDR2 FQNEAQ (reference sequence). The CDR3 has 13 amino acids. In DNA form, the CDR3 reads TGTGCCAGCTCGACAGGGTTAAATGAAAAACTGTTTTTT. It is translated as CASSTGLNEKLFF.

This chain connects TRBV6-5 to TRBJ2-7; TRBD2 matches 7 bases. Trimming at V came to 2 bases and at J to 0 bases, leaving 7 bases not matched to a gene. The CDR3 runs 16 residues. The germline gives CDR1 MNHEY, CDR2 SVGAGI. CDR3 sequence reads: CASSYGGTGGSYEQYF. CDR3 coding DNA: TGTGCCAGCAGTTACGGGGGAACGGGAGGCTCCTACGAGCAGTACTTC.

The CDR3 sequence: CASWERDNTEAFF. The DNA of the CDR3 is TGTGCCAGCTGGGAGAGAGACAACACTGAAGCTTTCTTT. The chain recombines TRBV28 with TRBJ1-1; no reliable D call. Per germline, CDR1 MDHEN and CDR2 SYDVKM. The V gene lost 8 bases and the J gene lost 2 bases, with 12 bases spanning the gap. The CDR3 extends over 13 amino acids.

This clone was observed once. The rearrangement joins TRBV10-3 to TRBJ2-5; TRBD1 matches at 8 bases. With 4 bases clipped from V and 2 bases from J, the junction kept 6 bases outside the gene matches. From germline, CDR1 is ENHRY and CDR2 SYGVKD. CDR3 length: 15 amino acids. The CDR3 nucleotides read TGTGCCATCAGTGGGGCAGGGGGCGGTCAAGAGACCCAGTACTTC. It encodes CAISGAGGGQETQYF.

CDR3 amino acids: CASSSGGTSGKTQYF. CDR3 DNA sequence: TGTGCCAGTAGCAGCGGCGGGACTAGCGGGAAGACGCAGTATTTT. The V call is TRBV27, the J call TRBJ2-3, with 13 bases identical to TRBD2. The V gene end was trimmed by 9 bases and the J gene end by 9 bases; junction bases not matched to a gene: 12. The CDR3 covers 15 residues. Germline-derived CDR1 and CDR2 are MNHEY and SMNVEV (reference sequence).